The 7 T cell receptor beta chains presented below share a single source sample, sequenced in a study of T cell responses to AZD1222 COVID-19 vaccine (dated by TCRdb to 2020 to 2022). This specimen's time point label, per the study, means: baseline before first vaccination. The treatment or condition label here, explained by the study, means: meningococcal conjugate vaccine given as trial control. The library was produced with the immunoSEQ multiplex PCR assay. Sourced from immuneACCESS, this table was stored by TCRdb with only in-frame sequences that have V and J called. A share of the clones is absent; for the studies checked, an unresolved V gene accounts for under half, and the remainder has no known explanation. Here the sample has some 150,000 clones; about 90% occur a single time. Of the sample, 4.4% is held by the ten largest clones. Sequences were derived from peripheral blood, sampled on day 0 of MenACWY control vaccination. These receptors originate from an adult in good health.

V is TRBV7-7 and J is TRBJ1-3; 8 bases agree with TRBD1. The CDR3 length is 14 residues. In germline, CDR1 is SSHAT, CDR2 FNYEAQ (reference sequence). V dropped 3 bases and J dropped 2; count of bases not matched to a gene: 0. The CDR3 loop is CASSLDRAGNTIYF. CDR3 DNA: TGTGCCAGCAGCTTGGACAGGGCTGGAAACACCATATATTTT. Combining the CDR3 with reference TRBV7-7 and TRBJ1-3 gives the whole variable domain GAGVSQSPRYKVTKRGQDVTLRCDPISSHATLYWYQQALGQGPEFLTYFNYEAQPDKSGLPSDRFSAERPEGSISTLTIQRTEQRDSAMYRCASSLDRAGNTIYFGEGSWLTVV.

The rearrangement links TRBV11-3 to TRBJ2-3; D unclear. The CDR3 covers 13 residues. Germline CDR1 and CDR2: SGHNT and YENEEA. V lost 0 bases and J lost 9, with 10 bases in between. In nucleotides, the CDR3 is TGTGCCAGCAGCTTAGAACACCGGACCACGCAGTATTTT. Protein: CASSLEHRTTQYF.

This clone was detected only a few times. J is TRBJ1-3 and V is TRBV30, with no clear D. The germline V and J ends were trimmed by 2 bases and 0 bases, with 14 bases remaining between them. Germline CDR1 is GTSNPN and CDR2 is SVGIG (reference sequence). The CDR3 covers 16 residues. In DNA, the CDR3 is TGTGCCTGGAGTATTGGACCTCCGAGCTCTGGAAACACCATATATTTT. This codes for CAWSIGPPSSGNTIYF.

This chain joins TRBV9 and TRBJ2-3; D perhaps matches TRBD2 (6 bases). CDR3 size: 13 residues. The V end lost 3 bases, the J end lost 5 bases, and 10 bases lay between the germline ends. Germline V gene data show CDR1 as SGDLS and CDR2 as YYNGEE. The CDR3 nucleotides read TGTGCCAGCAGCGGCCGGGACTTAGATACGCAGTATTTT. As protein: CASSGRDLDTQYF.

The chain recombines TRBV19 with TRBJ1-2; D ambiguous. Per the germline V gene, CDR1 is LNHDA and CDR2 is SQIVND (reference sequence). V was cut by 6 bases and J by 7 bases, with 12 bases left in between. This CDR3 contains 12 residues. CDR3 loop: CASSVGFSGYTF. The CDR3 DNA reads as TGTGCCAGTAGCGTCGGCTTCTCTGGCTACACCTTC.

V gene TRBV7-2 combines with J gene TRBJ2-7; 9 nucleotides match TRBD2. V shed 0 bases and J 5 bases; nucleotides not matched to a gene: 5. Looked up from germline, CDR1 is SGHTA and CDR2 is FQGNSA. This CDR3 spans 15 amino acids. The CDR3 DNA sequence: TGTGCCAGCAGCTTAGCGGGACTAGCTGTAGACGAGCAGTACTTC. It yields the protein CASSLAGLAVDEQYF.

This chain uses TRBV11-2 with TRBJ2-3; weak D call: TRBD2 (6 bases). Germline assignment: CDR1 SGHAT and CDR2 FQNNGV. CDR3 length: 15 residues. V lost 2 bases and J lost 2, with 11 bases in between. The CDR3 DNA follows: TGTGCCAGCAGCTTATCTAGCGAGAACACAGATACGCAGTATTTT. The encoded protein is CASSLSSENTDTQYF.